These 2 T cell receptor beta chains were all obtained from the same sample, sequenced in a study of T cell changes during pregnancy in multiple sclerosis. The protocol was immunoSEQ multiplex PCR, while the TCRdb copy is restricted to in-frame clones and leaves out a portion. The profile shows tens of thousands of clones, around 92% of them singletons. Sequenced here: CD4+ T cells from peripheral blood mononuclear cells, sampled in the third trimester of pregnancy. All receptors derive from a female donor with multiple sclerosis, enrolled in a pregnancy study.

J is TRBJ1-2 and V is TRBV6-1, with D unclear. CDR3 length: 13 residues. CDR1 and CDR2 (germline): MNHNS, SASEGT. With 5 bases removed from V and 2 bases from J, the gap between germline ends came to 9 bases. CDR3 amino acids: CASSPTQNYGYTF. CDR3 bases: TGTGCCAGCAGTCCGACACAGAACTATGGCTACACCTTC.

The V and J genes are TRBV5-1 and TRBJ2-7; a weak D match, TRBD1 (5 bases). The CDR3 runs 14 residues. Trimming removed 0 bases at V and 7 bases at J, with 14 bases between. The germline CDR1 and CDR2 sequences are SGHRS and YFSETQ. The CDR3 nucleotides are TGCGCCAGCAGCTTGGAAGGGGAAATAAGAGAGCAGTACTTC. Translated, it gives CASSLEGEIREQYF.